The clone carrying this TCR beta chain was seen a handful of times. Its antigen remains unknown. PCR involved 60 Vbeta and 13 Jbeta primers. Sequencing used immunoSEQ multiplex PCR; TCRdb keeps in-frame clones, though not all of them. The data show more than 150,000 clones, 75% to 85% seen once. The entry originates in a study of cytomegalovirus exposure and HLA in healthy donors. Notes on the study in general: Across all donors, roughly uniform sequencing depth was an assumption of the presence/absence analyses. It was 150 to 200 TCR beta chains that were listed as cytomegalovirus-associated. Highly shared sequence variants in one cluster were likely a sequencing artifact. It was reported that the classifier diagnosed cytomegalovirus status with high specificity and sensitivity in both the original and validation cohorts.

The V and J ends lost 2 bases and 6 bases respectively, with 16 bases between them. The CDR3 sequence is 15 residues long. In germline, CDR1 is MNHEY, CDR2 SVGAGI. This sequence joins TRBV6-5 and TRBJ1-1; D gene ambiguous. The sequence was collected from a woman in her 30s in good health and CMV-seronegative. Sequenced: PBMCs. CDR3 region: CASSYAGPRAPEAFF. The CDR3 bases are TGTGCCAGCAGTTACGCGGGCCCCCGAGCCCCTGAAGCTTTCTTT.